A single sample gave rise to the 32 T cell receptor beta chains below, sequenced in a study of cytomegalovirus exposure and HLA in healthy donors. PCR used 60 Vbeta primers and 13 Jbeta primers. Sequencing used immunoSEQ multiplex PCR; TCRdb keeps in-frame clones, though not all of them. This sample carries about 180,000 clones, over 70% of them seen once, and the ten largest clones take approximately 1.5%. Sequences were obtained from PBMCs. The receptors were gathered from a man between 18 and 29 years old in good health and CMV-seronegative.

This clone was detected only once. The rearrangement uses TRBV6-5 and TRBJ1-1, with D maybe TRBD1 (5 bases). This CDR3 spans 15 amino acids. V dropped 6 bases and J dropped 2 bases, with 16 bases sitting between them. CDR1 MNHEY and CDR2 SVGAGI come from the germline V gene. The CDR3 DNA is TGTGCCAGCAGGCGAAACAGGCGGCTAAACACTGAAGCTTTCTTT. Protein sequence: CASRRNRRLNTEAFF.

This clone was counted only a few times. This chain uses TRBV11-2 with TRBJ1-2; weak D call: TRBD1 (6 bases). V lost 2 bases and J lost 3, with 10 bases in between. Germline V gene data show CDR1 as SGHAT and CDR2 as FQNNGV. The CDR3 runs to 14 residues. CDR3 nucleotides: TGTGCCAGCAGCTTACTCCCAGGGGACTATGGCTACACCTTC. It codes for CASSLLPGDYGYTF.

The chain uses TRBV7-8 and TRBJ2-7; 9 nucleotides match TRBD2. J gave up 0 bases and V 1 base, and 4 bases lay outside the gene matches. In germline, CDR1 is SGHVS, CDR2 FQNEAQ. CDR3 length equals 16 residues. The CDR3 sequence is CASSLVSGGSSYEQYF. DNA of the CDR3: TGTGCCAGCAGCTTAGTCAGCGGGGGGAGCTCCTACGAGCAGTACTTC.

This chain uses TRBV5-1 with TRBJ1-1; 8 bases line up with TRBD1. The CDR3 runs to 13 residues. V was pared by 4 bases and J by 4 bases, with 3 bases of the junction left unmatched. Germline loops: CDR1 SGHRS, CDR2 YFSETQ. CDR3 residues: CASSDRGSTEAFF. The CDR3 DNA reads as TGCGCCAGCAGCGACAGGGGAAGCACTGAAGCTTTCTTT.

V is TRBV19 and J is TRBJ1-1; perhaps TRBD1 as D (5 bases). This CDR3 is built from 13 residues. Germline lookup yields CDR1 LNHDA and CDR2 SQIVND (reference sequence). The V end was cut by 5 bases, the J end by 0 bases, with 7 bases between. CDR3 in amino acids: CASSAGLNTEAFF. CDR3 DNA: TGTGCCAGTAGTGCAGGGTTGAACACTGAAGCTTTCTTT.

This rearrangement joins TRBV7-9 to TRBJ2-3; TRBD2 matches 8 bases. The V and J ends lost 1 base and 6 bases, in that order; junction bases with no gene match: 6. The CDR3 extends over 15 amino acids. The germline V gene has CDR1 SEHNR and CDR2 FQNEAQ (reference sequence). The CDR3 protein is CASSLGVAGMDTQYF. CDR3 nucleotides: TGTGCCAGCAGCTTAGGGGTAGCGGGGATGGATACGCAGTATTTT.

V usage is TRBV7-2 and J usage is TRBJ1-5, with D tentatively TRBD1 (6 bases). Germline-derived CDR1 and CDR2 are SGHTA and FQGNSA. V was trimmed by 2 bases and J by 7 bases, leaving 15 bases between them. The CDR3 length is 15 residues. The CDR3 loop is CASSLHGTFGQPQHF. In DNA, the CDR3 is TGTGCCAGCAGCTTACATGGGACATTCGGACAGCCCCAGCATTTT. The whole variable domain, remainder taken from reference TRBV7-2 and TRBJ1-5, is GAGVSQSPSNKVTEKGKDVELRCDPISGHTALYWYRQSLGQGLEFLIYFQGNSAPDKSGLPSDRFSAERTGGSVSTLTIQRTQQEDSAVYLCASSLHGTFGQPQHFGDGTRLSIL.

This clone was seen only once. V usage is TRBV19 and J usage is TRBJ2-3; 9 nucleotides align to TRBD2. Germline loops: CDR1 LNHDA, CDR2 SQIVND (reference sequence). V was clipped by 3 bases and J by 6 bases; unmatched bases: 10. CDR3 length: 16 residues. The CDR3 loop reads CASSIFGTSNYDTQYF. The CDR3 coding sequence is TGTGCCAGTAGTATCTTCGGGACTAGCAACTACGATACGCAGTATTTT.

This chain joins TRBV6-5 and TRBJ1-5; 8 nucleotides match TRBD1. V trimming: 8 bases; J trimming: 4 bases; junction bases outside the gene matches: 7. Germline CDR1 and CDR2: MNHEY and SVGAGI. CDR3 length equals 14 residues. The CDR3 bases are TGTGCCAGCGGGGATACAGGGGGAAATCAGCCCCAGCATTTT. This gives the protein CASGDTGGNQPQHF.

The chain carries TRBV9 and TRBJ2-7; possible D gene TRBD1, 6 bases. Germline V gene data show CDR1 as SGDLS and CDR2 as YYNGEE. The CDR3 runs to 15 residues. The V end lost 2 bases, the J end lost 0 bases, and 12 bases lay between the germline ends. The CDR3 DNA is TGTGCCAGCAGCGTCTCGGCGGACAGCTCCTACGAGCAGTACTTC. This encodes CASSVSADSSYEQYF.

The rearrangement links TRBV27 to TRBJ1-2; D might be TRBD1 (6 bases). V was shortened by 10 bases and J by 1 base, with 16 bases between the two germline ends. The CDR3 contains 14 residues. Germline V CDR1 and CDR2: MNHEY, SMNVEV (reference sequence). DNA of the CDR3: TGTGCCATCGACCGCAGGGGATTTAACTATGGCTACACCTTC. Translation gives CAIDRRGFNYGYTF.

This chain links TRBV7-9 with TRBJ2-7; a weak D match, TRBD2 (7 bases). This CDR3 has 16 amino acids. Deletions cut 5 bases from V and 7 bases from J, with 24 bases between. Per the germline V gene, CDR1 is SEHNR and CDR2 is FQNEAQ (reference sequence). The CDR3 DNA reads TGTGCCAGCAGCCCCCGTTTTGAGGGGGGGCCGGGGGAGCAGTACTTC. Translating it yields CASSPRFEGGPGEQYF. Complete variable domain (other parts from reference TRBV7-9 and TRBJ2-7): DTGVSQNPRHKITKRGQNVTFRCDPISEHNRLYWYRQTLGQGPEFLTYFQNEAQLEKSRLLSDRFSAERPKGSFSTLEIQRTEQGDSAMYLCASSPRFEGGPGEQYFGPGTRLTVT.

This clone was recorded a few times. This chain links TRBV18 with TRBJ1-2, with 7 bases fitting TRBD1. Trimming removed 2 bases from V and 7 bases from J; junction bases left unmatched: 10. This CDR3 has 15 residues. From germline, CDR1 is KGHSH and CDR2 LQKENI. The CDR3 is CASSPSQGVLGGYTF. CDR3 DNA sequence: TGTGCCAGCTCACCAAGCCAGGGGGTTTTGGGTGGCTACACCTTC.

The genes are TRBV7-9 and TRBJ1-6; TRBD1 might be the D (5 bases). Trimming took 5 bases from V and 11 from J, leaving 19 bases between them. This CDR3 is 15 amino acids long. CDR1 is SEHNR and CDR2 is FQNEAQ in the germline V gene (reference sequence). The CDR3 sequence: CASSPSPNRGAPLHF. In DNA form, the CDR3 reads TGTGCCAGCAGCCCTAGCCCCAACCGGGGGGCACCCCTCCACTTT.

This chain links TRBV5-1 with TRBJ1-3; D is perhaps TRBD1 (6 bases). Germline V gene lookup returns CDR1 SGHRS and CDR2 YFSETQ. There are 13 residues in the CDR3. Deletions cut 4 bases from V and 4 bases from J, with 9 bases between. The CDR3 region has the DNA TGCGCCAGCAGCCCTGGGACAGGAAACACCATATATTTT. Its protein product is CASSPGTGNTIYF.

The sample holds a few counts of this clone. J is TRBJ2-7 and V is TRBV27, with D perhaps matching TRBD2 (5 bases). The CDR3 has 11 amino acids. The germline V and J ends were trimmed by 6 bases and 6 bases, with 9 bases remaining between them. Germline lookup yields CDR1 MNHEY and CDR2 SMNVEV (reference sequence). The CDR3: CASREGGEQYF. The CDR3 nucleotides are TGTGCCAGCAGGGAAGGAGGCGAGCAGTACTTC.

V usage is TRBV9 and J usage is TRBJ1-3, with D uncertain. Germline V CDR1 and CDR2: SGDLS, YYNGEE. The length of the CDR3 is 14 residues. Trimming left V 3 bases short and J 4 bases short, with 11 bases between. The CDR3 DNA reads TGTGCCAGCAGCGGCGGGGATGTCGGAAACACCATATATTTT. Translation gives CASSGGDVGNTIYF.

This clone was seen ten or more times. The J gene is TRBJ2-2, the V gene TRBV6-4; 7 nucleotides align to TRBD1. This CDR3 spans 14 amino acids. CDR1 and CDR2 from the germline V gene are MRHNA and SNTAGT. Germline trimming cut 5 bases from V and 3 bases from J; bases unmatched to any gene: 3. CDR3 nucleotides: TGTGCCAGCAGTCTCACAGGGGACACCGGGGAGCTGTTTTTT. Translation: CASSLTGDTGELFF.

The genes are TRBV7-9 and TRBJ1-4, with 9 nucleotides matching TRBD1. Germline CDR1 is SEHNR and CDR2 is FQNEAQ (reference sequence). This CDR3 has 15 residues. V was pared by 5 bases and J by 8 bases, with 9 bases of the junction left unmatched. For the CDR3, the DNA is TGTGCCAGCAGCCCCGGACAGGGGACGTTGGAAAAACTGTTTTTT. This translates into CASSPGQGTLEKLFF.

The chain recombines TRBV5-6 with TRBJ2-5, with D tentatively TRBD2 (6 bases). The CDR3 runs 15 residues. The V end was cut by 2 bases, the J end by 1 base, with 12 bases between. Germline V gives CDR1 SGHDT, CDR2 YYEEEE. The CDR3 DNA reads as TGTGCCAGCAGCTTACAGGTGGGGGGCCAAGAGACCCAGTACTTC. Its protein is CASSLQVGGQETQYF.

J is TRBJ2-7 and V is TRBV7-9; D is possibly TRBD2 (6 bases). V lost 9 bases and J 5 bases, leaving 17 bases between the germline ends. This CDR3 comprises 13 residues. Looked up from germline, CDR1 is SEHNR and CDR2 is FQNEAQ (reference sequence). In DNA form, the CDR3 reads TGTGCCAGTGGGGAGGTCCCGGGGCACGAGCAGTACTTC. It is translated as CASGEVPGHEQYF.

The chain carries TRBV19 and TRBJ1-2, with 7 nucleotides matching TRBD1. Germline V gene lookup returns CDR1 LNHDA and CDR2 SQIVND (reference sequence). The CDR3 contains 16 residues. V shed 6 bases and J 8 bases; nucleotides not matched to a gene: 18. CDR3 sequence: CASSTLDSDRAGGYTF. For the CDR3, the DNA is TGTGCCAGTAGCACACTCGATTCTGACAGGGCTGGCGGCTACACCTTC.

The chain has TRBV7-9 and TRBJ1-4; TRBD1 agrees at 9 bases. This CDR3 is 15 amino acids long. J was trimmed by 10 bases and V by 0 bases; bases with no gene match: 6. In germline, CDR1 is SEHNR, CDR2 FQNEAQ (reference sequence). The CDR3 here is CASSLARTGDGKLFF. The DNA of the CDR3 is TGTGCCAGCAGCTTAGCCAGGACAGGGGACGGAAAACTGTTTTTT.

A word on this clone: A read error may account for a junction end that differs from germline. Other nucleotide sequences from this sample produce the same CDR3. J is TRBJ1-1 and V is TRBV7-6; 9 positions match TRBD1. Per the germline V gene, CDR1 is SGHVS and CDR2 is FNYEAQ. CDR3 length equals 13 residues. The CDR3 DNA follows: TGTGCTAGCAGCTTCCGGGACAGGGACAAAGCTTTCTTT. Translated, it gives CASSFRDRDKAFF.

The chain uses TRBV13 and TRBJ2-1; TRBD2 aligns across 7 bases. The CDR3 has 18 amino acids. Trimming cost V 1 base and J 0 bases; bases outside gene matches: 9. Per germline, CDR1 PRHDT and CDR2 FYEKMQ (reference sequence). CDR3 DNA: TGTGCCAGCAGCTTAGATGGGTTGGGAGGGAGCTCCTACAATGAGCAGTTCTTC. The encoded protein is CASSLDGLGGSSYNEQFF. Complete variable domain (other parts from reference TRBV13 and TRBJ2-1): AAGVIQSPRHLIKEKRETATLKCYPIPRHDTVYWYQQGPGQDPQFLISFYEKMQSDKGSIPDRFSAQQFSDYHSELNMSSLELGDSALYFCASSLDGLGGSSYNEQFFGPGTRLTVL.

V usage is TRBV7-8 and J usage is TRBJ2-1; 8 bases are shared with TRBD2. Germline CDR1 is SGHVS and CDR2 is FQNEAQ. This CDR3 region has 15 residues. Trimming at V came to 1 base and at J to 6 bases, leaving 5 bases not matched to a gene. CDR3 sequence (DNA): TGTGCCAGCAGCTTAGTTTTCGGGACTAGCAATGAGCAGTTCTTC. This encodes CASSLVFGTSNEQFF.

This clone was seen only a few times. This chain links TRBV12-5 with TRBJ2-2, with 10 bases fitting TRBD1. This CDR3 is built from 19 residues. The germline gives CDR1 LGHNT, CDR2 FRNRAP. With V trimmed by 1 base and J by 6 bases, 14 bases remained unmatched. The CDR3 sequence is CASGLGRDRGPTVPGELFF. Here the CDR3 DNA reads TGTGCTAGTGGTTTGGGCCGGGACAGGGGACCAACTGTCCCCGGGGAGCTGTTTTTT.

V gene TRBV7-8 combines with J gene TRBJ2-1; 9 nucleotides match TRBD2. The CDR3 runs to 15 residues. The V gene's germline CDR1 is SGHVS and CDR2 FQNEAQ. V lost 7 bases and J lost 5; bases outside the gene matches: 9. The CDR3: CASNPRASGNNEQFF. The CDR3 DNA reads TGTGCCAGCAACCCCCGAGCTAGCGGGAACAATGAGCAGTTCTTC.

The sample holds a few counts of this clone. CDR3 coding DNA: TGCGCCAGTTCAACCGGGACAAACACTGAAGCTTTCTTT. This translates into CASSTGTNTEAFF. The rearrangement links TRBV5-1 to TRBJ1-1, with a possible D match to TRBD1 (6 bases). CDR3 length equals 13 residues. The germline V and J ends were trimmed by 8 bases and 2 bases, with 13 bases remaining between them. Germline V gene data show CDR1 as SGHRS and CDR2 as YFSETQ.

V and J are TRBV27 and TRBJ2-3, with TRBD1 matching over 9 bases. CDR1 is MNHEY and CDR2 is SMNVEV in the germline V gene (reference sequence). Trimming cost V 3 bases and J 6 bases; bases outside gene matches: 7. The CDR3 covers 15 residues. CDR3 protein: CASSFRTGVTDTQYF. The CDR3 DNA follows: TGTGCCAGCAGTTTTCGGACAGGGGTGACCGATACGCAGTATTTT.

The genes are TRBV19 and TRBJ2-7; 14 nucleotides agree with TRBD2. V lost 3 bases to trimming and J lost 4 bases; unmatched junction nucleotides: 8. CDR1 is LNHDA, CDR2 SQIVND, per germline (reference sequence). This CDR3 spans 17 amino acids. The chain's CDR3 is CASSMGTSGSVWYEQYF. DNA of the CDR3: TGTGCCAGTAGTATGGGGACTAGCGGGAGTGTGTGGTACGAGCAGTACTTC. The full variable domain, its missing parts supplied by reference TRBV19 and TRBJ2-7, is DGGITQSPKYLFRKEGQNVTLSCEQNLNHDAMYWYRQDPGQGLRLIYYSQIVNDFQKGDIAEGYSVSREKKESFPLTVTSAQKNPTAFYLCASSMGTSGSVWYEQYFGPGTRLTVT.

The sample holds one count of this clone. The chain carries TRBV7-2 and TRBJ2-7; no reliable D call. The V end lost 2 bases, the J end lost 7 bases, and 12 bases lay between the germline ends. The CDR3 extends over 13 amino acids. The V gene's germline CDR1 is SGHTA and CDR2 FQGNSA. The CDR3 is CASSLILVREQYF. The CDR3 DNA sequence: TGTGCCAGCAGCTTAATCCTAGTTCGGGAGCAGTACTTC.